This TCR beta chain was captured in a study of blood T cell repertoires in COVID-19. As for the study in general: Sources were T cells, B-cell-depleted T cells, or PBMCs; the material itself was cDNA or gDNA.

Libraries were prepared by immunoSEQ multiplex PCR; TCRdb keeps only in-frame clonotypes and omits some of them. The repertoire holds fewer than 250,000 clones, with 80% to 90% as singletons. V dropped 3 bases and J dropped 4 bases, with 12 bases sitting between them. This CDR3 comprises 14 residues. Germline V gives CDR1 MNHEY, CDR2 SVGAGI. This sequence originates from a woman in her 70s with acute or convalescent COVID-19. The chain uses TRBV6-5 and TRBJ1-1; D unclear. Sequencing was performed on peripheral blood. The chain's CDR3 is CASSYLGGRTEAFF. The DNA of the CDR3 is TGTGCCAGCAGTTATCTAGGAGGGCGCACTGAAGCTTTCTTT.